This TCR beta chain was captured in a study of shared clonotypes between healthy human individuals. General study results and limits: In having few donors, the study represented limited genetic and exposure-history diversity.

As to this clone: Its antigen is unidentified.

Deep was the level at which the assay was run. Profiled with immunoSEQ multiplex PCR; TCRdb holds only in-frame clones, not every one. The sample has a few million clones, less than 95% seen once. In germline, CDR1 is SGDLS, CDR2 YYNGEE. J lost 4 bases, V lost 3 bases, and 2 bases had no gene match. The CDR3 length is 14 residues. V gene TRBV9 combines with J gene TRBJ1-2, with 11 bases that match TRBD1. The source material was naive CD4+ T cells from PBMCs. Subset described: CD45RA+ positively selected. This sequence originates from a man younger than 30 in good health. Some clones in this sample may be carry-over from other donors' samples. CDR3 coding DNA: TGTGCCAGCAGCGGGGACAGGGGGATCTATGGCTACACCTTC. It specifies CASSGDRGIYGYTF. Looking up the rest from reference TRBV9 and TRBJ1-2 gives the full variable domain: DSGVTQTPKHLITATGQRVTLRCSPRSGDLSVYWYQQSLDQGLQFLIQYYNGEERAKGNILERFSAQQFPDLHSELNLSSLELGDSALYFCASSGDRGIYGYTFGSGTRLTVV.